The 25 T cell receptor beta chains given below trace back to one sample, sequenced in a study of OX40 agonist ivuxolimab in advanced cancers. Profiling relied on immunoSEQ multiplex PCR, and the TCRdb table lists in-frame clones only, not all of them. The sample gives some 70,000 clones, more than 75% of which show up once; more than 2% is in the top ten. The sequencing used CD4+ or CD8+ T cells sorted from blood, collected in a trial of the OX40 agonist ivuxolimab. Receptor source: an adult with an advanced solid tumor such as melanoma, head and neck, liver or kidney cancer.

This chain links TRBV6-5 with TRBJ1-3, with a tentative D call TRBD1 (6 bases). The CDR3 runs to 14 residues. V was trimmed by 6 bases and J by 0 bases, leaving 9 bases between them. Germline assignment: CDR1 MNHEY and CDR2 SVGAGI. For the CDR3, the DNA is TGTGCCAGCAGAACAGGGTTCTCTGGAAACACCATATATTTT. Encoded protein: CASRTGFSGNTIYF.

This chain's CDR3 is CASSFTLTSGRYEQYF. In DNA form, the CDR3 reads TGTGCCAGCAGTTTTACGTTGACTAGCGGGAGGTACGAGCAGTACTTC. The chain uses TRBV7-8 and TRBJ2-7; 13 bases line up with TRBD2. The junction had 9 bases not matched to a gene; V was cut back by 6 bases and J by 4 bases. The CDR3 totals 16 residues. CDR1 SGHVS and CDR2 FQNEAQ come from the germline V gene.

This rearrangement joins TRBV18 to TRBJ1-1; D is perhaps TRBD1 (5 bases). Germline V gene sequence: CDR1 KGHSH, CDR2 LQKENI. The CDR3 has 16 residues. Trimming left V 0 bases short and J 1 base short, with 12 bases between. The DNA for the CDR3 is TGTGCCAGCTCACCACCGACGGGTACAGGGAACACTGAAGCTTTCTTT. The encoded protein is CASSPPTGTGNTEAFF.

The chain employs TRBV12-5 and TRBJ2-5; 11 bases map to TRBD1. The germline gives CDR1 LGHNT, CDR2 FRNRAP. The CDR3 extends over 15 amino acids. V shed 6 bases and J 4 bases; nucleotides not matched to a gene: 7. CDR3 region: CASGQDRGLTETQYF. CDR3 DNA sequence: TGTGCTAGTGGACAGGACAGGGGGCTAACAGAGACCCAGTACTTC.

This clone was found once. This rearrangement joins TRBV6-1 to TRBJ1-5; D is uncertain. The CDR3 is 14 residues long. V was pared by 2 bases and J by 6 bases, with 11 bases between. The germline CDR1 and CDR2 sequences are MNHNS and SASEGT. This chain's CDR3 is CASSENPGGQPQHF. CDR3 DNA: TGTGCCAGCAGTGAAAACCCCGGCGGTCAGCCCCAGCATTTT.

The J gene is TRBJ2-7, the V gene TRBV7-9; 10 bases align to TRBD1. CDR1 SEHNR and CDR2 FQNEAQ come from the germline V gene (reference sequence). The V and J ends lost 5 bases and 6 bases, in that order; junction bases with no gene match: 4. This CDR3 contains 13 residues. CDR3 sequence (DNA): TGTGCCAGCAGCCGGACAGGGGGAAGCGAGCAGTACTTC. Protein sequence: CASSRTGGSEQYF.

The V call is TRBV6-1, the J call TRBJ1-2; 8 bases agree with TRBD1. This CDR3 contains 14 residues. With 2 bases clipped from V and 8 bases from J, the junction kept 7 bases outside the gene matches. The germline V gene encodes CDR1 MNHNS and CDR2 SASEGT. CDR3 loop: CASSEKRQGMGYTF. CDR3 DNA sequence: TGTGCCAGCAGTGAAAAGAGACAGGGGATGGGCTACACCTTC.

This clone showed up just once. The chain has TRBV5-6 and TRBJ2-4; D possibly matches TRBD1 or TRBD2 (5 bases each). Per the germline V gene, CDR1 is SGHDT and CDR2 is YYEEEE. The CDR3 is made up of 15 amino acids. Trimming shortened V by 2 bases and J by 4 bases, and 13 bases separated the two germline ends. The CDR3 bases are TGTGCCAGCAGCTTCACCGGGACCCGTAAAAACATTCAGTACTTC. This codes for CASSFTGTRKNIQYF.

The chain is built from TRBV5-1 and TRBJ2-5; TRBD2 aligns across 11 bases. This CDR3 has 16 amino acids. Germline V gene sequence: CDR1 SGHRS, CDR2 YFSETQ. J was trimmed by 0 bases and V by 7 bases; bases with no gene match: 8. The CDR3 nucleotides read TGCGCCAGCCGACTAGCGGGGAGAACAAACCAAGAGACCCAGTACTTC. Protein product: CASRLAGRTNQETQYF.

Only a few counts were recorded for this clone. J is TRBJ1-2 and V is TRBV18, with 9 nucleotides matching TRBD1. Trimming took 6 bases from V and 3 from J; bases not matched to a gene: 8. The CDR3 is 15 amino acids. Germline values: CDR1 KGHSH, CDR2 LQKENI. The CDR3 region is CASSRGTGSDYGYTF. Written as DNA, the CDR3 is TGTGCCAGCTCGCGTGGGACAGGGTCTGACTATGGCTACACCTTC.

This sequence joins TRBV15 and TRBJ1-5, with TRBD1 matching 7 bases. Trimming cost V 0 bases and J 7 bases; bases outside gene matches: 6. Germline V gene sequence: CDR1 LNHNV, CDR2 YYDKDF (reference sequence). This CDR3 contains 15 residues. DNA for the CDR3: TGTGCCACCAGCAGAGAAATAACAGGGGTGCAGCCCCAGCATTTT. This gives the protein CATSREITGVQPQHF.

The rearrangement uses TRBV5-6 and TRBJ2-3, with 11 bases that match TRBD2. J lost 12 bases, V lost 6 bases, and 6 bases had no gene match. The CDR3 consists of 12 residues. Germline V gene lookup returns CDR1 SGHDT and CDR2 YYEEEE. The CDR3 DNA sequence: TGTGCCAGCACCGGGACTAGCGGTTCCCAGTATTTT. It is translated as CASTGTSGSQYF. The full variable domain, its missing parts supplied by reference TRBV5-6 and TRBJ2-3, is DAGVTQSPTHLIKTRGQQVTLRCSPKSGHDTVSWYQQALGQGPQFIFQYYEEEERQRGNFPDRFSGHQFPNYSSELNVNALLLGDSALYLCASTGTSGSQYFGPGTRLTVL.

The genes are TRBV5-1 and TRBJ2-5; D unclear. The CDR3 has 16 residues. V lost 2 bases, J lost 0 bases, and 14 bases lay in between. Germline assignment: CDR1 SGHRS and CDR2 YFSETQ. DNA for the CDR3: TGCGCCAGCAGCTTTCAAGGGTCGAGCTACCAAGAGACCCAGTACTTC. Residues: CASSFQGSSYQETQYF.

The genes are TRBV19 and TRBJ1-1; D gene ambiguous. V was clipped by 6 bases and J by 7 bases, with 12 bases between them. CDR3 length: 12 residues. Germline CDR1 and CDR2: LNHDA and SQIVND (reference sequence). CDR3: CASRDLGFEAFF. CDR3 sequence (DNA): TGTGCCAGTAGAGACCTAGGTTTTGAAGCTTTCTTT.

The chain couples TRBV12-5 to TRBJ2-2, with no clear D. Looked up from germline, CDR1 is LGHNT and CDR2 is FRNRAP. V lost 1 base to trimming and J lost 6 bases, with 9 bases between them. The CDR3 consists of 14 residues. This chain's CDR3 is CASGLEGFAGELFF. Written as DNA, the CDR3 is TGTGCTAGTGGTTTGGAGGGCTTTGCCGGGGAGCTGTTTTTT.

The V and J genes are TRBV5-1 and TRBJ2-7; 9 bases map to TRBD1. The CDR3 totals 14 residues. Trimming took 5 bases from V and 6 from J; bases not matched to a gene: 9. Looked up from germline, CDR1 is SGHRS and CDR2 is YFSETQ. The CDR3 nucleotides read TGCGCCAGCAGTTCCGGGACAGGGATCGCCGAGCAGTACTTC. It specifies CASSSGTGIAEQYF.

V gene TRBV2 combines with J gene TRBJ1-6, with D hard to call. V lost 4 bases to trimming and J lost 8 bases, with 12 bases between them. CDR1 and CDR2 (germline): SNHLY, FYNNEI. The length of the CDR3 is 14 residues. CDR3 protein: CASSGRGSDSPLHF. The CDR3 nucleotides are TGTGCCAGCAGTGGCCGGGGATCGGATTCACCCCTCCACTTT.

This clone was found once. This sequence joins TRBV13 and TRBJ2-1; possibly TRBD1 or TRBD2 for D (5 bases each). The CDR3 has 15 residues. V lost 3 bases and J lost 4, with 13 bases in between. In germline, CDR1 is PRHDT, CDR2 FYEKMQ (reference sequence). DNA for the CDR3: TGTGCCAGCAGCTTTCATGGGGGTTCATACAATGAGCAGTTCTTC. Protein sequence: CASSFHGGSYNEQFF.

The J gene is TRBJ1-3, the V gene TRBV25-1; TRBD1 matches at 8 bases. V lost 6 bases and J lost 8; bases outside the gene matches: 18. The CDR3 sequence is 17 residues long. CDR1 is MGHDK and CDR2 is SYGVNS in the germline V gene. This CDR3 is CASRPGQGISIVDTIYF. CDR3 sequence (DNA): TGTGCCAGCAGGCCCGGACAGGGTATCTCCATCGTGGACACCATATATTTT.

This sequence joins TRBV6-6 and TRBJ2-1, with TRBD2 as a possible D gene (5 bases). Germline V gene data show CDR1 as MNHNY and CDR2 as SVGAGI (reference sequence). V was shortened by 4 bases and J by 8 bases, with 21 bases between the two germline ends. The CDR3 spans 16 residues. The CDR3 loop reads CASSLATSTRGDEQFF. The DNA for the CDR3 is TGTGCCAGCAGTTTAGCTACTAGTACACGTGGTGATGAGCAGTTCTTC.

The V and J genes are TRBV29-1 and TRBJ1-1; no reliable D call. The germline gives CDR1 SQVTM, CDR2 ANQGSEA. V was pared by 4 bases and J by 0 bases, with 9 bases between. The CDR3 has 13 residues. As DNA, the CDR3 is TGCAGCGTTGCGGCAGTAATGAACACTGAAGCTTTCTTT. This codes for CSVAAVMNTEAFF.

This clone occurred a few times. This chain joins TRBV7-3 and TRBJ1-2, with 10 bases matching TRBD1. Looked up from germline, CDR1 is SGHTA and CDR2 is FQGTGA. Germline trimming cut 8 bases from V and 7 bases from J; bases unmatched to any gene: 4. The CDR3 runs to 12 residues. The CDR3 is CASGTGERGYTF. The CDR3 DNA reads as TGTGCCAGCGGGACAGGGGAGCGTGGCTACACCTTC.

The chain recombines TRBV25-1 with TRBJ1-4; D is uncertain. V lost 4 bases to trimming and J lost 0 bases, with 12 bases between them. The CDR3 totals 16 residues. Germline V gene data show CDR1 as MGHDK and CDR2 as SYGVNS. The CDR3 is CASSALQFATNEKLFF. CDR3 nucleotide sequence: TGTGCCAGCAGTGCCCTTCAGTTTGCAACTAATGAAAAACTGTTTTTT.

DNA for the CDR3: TGTGCCAGCAGCTTGTCGGGCGGAGGTCCTGAAGCTTTCTTT. Encoded protein: CASSLSGGGPEAFF. The rearrangement joins TRBV7-9 to TRBJ1-1; unclear D gene. CDR1 SEHNR and CDR2 FQNEAQ come from the germline V gene (reference sequence). CDR3 length: 14 amino acids. Trimming pared 3 bases from V and 6 bases from J, leaving 14 bases between.

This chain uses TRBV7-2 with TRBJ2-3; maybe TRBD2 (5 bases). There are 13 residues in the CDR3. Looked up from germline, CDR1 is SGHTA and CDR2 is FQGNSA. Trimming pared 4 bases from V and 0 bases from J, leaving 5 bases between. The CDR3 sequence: CASSSGSTDTQYF. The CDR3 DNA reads TGTGCCAGCAGCTCGGGGAGCACAGATACGCAGTATTTT.